Below, one T cell receptor (beta chain) is given with its context. Its antigen is unidentified. At the DNA level, this CDR3 is encoded by other sequences in the same sample as well. V lost 0 bases and J lost 6; bases outside the gene matches: 9. Looked up from germline, CDR1 is WNHNN and CDR2 is SYGVQD (reference sequence). The CDR3 has 16 residues. The DNA input per sorted-subset replicate PCR was roughly 0.2 ug, corresponding to tens of thousands of T cell genomes. Assay: immunoSEQ multiplex PCR; the TCRdb copy retains only in-frame clones and omits some. Counted here are 2,500,000 or so clones, more than 90% occurring once; the ten biggest clones make up more than 0.12%. The sample is drawn from a study of shared clonotypes between healthy human individuals. Study observations and caveats: Only blood samples were collected, and tissue repertoires likely differ.

Donors, healthy HIV-negative adults, lacked recent acute infections or vaccinations. Sequenced sample: naive CD4+ T cells sorted from blood. Described subset: CD45RA+ positively selected. This TCR was sampled from a young man in good health. The rearrangement uses TRBV10-1 and TRBJ2-3, with 7 bases matching TRBD2. Here the CDR3 DNA reads TGCGCCAGCAGTGAGTCGAGGGGCGGGGGTACCGATACGCAGTATTTT. Translating it yields CASSESRGGGTDTQYF.